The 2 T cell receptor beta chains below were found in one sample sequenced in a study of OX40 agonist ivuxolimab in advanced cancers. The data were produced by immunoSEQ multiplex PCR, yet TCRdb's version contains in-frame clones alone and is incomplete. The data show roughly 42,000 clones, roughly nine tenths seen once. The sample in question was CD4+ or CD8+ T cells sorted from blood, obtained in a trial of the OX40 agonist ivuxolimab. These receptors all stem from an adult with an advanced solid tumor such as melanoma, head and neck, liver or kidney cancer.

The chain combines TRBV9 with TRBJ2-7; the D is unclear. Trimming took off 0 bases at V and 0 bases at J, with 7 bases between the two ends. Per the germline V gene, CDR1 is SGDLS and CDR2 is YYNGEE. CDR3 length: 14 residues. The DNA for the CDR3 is TGTGCCAGCAGCGTAGGACCTCCCTCCTACGAGCAGTACTTC. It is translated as CASSVGPPSYEQYF. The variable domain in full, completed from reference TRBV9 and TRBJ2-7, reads DSGVTQTPKHLITATGQRVTLRCSPRSGDLSVYWYQQSLDQGLQFLIQYYNGEERAKGNILERFSAQQFPDLHSELNLSSLELGDSALYFCASSVGPPSYEQYFGPGTRLTVT.

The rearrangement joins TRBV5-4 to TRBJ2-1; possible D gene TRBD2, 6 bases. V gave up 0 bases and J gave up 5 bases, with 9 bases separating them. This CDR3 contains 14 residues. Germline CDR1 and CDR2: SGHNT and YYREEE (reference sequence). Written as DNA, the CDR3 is TGTGCCAGCAGCTTGGGGTGGGAGGACAATGAGCAGTTCTTC. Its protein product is CASSLGWEDNEQFF.